The clone carrying this T cell receptor beta chain showed up just once. There are 15 residues in the CDR3. Germline V gene sequence: CDR1 LNHDA, CDR2 SQIVND (reference sequence). V was clipped by 6 bases and J by 5 bases; unmatched bases: 11. In the authors' workflow: Estimation of nucleated cell counts relied on the amplification of reference gene primers. Profiling relied on immunoSEQ multiplex PCR, and the TCRdb table lists in-frame clones only, not all of them. D and trimming were read from the DNA, whereas the V and J calls and clone size are those reported in that table. The data show some 290,000 clones, 85% to 90% seen once. The sample belongs to a study of blood T cell repertoires in COVID-19.

The clonotype comes from a woman in her twenties or thirties with COVID-19, enrolled during active disease. The V gene is TRBV19, the J gene TRBJ2-7, with 9 bases fitting TRBD1. Input material: peripheral blood. The CDR3 DNA reads TGTGCCAGTAGCCGGAGGACAGGGGCCCAGGACGAGCAGTACTTC. Translating it yields CASSRRTGAQDEQYF.